What follows are 2 T cell receptor beta chains derived from one specimen sequenced in a study of cytomegalovirus exposure and HLA in healthy donors. PCR was performed using 60 Vbeta and 13 Jbeta primers. TCRdb's table, derived via immunoSEQ multiplex PCR, lists solely in-frame clones and lacks some. In the table there are approximately 190,000 clones, 65% to 85% of which are singletons. The sample consisted of PBMCs. The source is a man aged 45-60 years in good health and CMV-seronegative.

This rearrangement joins TRBV27 to TRBJ1-6; a possible D gene is TRBD1 (5 bases). This CDR3 is built from 14 residues. V was cut by 5 bases and J by 6 bases, with 11 bases left in between. In germline, CDR1 is MNHEY, CDR2 SMNVEV (reference sequence). The CDR3 DNA follows: TGTGCCAGCAGTCCACAGGAGACTAATTCACCCCTCCACTTT. This translates into CASSPQETNSPLHF.

This rearrangement joins TRBV2 to TRBJ2-1, with a weak D call TRBD2 (5 bases). The V and J ends lost 8 bases and 1 base respectively, with 18 bases between them. The CDR3 has 16 residues. Germline values: CDR1 SNHLY, CDR2 FYNNEI. CDR3 in DNA: TGTGCCAGCCATGCGGCGGGTCGTACTTCCTACAATGAGCAGTTCTTC. Amino acid sequence: CASHAAGRTSYNEQFF.